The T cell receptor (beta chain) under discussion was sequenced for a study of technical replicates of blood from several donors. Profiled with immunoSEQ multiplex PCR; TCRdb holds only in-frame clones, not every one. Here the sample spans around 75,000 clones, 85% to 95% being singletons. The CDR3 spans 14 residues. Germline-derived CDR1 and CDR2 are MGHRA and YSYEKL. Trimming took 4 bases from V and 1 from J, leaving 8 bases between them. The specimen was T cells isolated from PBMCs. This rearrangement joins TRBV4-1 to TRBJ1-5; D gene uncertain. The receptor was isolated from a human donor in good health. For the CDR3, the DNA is TGCGCCAGCAGCCTGCCGGGAAGCAATCAGCCCCAGCATTTT. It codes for CASSLPGSNQPQHF.